This T cell receptor beta chain was found in a study of cytomegalovirus exposure and HLA in healthy donors. General study results and limits: Across all donors, roughly uniform sequencing depth was an assumption of the presence/absence analyses.

This clone has only one observation. Antigen: not known. Use of 60 Vbeta and 13 Jbeta primers characterized the PCR. Clones were read by immunoSEQ multiplex PCR, and TCRdb kept only the in-frame ones, dropping some. The table lists 130,000 or so clones, 60% to 80% of them singletons. V was pared by 4 bases and J by 6 bases, with 20 bases between. Germline V CDR1 and CDR2: LNHDA, SQIVND (reference sequence). This CDR3 contains 16 residues. Sequencing used PBMCs. The receptor comes from a man aged 35 to 55 in good health and CMV-seronegative. The genes are TRBV19 and TRBJ2-3; D may be TRBD2 (6 bases). In nucleotides, the CDR3 is TGTGCCAGTAGTAAAAGGACTACCGGAGAGCGTGATACGCAGTATTTT. Its translation is CASSKRTTGERDTQYF.